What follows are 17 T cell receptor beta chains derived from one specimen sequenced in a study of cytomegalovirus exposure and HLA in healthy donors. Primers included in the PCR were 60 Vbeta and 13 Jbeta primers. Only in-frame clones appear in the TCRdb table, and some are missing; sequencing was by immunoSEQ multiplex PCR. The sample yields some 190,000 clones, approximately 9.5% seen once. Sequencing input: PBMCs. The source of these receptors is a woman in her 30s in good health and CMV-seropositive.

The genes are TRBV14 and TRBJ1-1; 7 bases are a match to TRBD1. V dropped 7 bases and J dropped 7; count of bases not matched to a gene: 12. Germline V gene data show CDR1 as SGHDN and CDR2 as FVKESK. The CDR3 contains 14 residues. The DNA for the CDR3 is TGTGCCAGCACACAGGGGACAAAGGGGGGTGAAGCTTTCTTT. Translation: CASTQGTKGGEAFF. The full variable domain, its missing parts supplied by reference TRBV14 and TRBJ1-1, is EAGVTQFPSHSVIEKGQTVTLRCDPISGHDNLYWYRRVMGKEIKFLLHFVKESKQDESGMPNNRFLAERTGGTYSTLKVQPAELEDSGVYFCASTQGTKGGEAFFGQGTRLTVV.

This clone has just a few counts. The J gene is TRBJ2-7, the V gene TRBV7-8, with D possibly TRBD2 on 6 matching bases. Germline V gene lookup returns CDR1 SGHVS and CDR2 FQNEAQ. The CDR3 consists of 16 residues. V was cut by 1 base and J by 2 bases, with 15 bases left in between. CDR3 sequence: CASSLGSRDFTYEQYF. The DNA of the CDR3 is TGTGCCAGCAGCTTAGGGAGTAGGGACTTCACCTACGAGCAGTACTTC.

The CDR3 sequence is CSVQQPTNEKLFF. CDR3 nucleotide sequence: TGCAGCGTACAGCAACCAACTAATGAAAAACTGTTTTTT. This chain joins TRBV29-1 and TRBJ1-4; no clear D. CDR3 size: 13 residues. Germline V CDR1 and CDR2: SQVTM, ANQGSEA. The V gene lost 6 bases and the J gene lost 0 bases, with 8 bases spanning the gap.

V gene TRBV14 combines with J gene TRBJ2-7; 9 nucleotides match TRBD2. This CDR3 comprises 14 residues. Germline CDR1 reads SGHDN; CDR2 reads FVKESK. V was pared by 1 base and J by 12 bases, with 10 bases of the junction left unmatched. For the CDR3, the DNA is TGTGCCAGCAGCCAAGGATACCCCGGGACTAGCCGGTACTTC. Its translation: CASSQGYPGTSRYF.

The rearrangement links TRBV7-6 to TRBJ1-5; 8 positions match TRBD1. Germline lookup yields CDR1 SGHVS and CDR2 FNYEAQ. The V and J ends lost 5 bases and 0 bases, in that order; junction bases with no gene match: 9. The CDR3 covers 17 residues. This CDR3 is CASSPGTGHYSNQPQHF. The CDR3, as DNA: TGTGCCAGCAGCCCAGGGACAGGCCACTATAGCAATCAGCCCCAGCATTTT.

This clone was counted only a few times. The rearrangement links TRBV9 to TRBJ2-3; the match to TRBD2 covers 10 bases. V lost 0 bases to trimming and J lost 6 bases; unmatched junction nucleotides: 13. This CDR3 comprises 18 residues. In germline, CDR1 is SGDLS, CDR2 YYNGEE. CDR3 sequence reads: CASSVVATSGSSVDTQYF. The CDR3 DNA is TGTGCCAGCAGCGTAGTCGCGACTAGCGGGTCATCGGTGGATACGCAGTATTTT.

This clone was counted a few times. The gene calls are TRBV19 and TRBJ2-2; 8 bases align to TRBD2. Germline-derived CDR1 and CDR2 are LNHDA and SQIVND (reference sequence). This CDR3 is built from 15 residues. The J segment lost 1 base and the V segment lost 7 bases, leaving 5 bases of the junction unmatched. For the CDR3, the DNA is TGTGCCAGTACCCCCGGGGGGGGGAACACCGGGGAGCTGTTTTTT. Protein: CASTPGGGNTGELFF.

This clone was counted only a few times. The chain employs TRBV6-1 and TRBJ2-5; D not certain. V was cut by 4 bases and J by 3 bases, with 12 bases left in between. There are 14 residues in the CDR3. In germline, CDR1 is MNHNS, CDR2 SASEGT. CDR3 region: CASSVPPEKETQYF. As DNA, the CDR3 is TGTGCCAGCAGTGTCCCGCCGGAGAAAGAGACCCAGTACTTC.

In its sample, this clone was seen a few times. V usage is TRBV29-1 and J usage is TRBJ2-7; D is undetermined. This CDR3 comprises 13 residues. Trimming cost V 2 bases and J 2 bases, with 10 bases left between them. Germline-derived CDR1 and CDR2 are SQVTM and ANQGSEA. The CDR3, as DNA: TGCAGCGTTGAAAGTTTACAGACCTACGAGCAGTACTTC. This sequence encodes CSVESLQTYEQYF.

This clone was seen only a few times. CDR3 DNA: TGTGCCAGCAGCTTAGAAGCGCTTCACTACAATGAGCAGTTCTTC. Amino acids: CASSLEALHYNEQFF. The chain links TRBV7-9 to TRBJ2-1; the D is unclear. Germline CDR1 reads SEHNR; CDR2 reads FQNEAQ (reference sequence). The CDR3 runs 15 residues. V was trimmed by 1 base and J by 3 bases, leaving 10 bases between them. The whole variable domain, filled in from reference TRBV7-9 and TRBJ2-1, reads DTGVSQNPRHKITKRGQNVTFRCDPISEHNRLYWYRQTLGQGPEFLTYFQNEAQLEKSRLLSDRFSAERPKGSFSTLEIQRTEQGDSAMYLCASSLEALHYNEQFFGPGTRLTVL.

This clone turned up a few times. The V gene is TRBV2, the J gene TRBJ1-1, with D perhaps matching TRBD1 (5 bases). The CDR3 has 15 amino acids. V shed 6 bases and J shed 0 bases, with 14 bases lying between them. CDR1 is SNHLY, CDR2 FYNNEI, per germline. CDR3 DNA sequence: TGTGCCAGCAGGGACACGTCCCCCATGAACACTGAAGCTTTCTTT. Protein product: CASRDTSPMNTEAFF.

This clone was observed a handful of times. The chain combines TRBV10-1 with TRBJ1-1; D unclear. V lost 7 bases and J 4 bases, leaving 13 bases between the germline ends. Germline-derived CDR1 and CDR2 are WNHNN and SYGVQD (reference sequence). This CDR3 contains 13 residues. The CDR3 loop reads CASTEALGTEAFF. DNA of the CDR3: TGCGCCAGCACCGAAGCGTTGGGCACTGAAGCTTTCTTT.

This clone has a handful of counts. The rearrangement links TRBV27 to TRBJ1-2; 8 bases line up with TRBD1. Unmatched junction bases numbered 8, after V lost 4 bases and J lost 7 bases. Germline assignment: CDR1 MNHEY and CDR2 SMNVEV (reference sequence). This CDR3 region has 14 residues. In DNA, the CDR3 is TGTGCCAGCAGTTCCCCCCAGGGGGCGAGTGGCTACACCTTC. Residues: CASSSPQGASGYTF.

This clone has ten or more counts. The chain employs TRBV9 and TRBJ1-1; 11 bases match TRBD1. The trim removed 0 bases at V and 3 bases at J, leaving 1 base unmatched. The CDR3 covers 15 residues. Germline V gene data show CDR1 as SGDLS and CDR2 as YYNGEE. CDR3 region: CASSVGGQGDTEAFF. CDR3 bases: TGTGCCAGCAGCGTAGGGGGACAGGGGGACACTGAAGCTTTCTTT.

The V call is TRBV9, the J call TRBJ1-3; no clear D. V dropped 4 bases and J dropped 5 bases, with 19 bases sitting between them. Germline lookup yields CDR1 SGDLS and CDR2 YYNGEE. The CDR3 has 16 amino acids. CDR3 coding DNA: TGTGCCAGCAGCCCGAGAAATCCGGGTGTTAGAAACACCATATATTTT. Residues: CASSPRNPGVRNTIYF.

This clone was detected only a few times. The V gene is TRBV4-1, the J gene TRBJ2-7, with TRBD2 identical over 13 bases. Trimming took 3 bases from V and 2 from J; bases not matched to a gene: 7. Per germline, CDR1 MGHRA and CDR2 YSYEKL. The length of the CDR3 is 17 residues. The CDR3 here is CASSQGTSGIYPYEQYF. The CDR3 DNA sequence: TGCGCCAGCAGCCAGGGGACTAGCGGGATATATCCCTACGAGCAGTACTTC.

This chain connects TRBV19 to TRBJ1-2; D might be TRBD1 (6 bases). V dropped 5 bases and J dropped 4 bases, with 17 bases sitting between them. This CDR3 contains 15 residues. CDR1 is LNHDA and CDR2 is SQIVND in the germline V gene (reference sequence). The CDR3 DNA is TGTGCCAGTAGTCAGACAGGCCCAGCGCTCTATGGCTACACCTTC. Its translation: CASSQTGPALYGYTF.